This T cell receptor (beta chain) is from a study of Graves' ophthalmopathy and Graves' hyperthyroidism. TCR beta CDR3 regions were amplified from RNA transcripts. Investigators did first-round RT-PCR with HTBI primers, then second-round multiplex PCR. MiXCR, run by TCRdb on the multiplex PCR reads, gives a single entry per CDR3 protein. The sample has hundreds of thousands of distinct CDR3 sequences, approximately 15% seen once. Study-level findings and limits: Blood shared most expanded thyroid clonotypes above 0.001 frequency. Ophthalmopathy progression prediction by the model yielded a sensitivity of about 69% and a specificity of roughly 72%.

This clonotype was detected a few times. Its target is not known. The CDR3 consists of 12 residues. Germline CDR1 is GTSNPN and CDR2 is SVGIG (reference sequence). The ends were cut back, 8 bases at V and 8 bases at J, with 13 bases in the middle. The starting material, 10 ml of fresh peripheral blood, provided the PBMCs. This TCR came from a woman in her 30s with Graves' ophthalmopathy. Sequenced material: blood. The chain uses TRBV30 and TRBJ1-6; tentative D call: TRBD1 (5 bases). The CDR3 DNA is TGTGCCCTGGGACGAGAGGATTCACCCCTCCACTTT. Protein: CALGREDSPLHF.